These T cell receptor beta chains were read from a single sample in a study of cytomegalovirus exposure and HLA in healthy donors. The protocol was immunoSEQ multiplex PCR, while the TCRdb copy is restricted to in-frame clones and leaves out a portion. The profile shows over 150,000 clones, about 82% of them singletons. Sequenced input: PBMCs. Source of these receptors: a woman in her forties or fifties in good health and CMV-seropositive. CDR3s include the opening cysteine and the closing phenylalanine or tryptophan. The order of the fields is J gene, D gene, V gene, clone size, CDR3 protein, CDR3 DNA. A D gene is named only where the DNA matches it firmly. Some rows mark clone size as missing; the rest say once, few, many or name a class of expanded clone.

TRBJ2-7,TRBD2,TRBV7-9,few,CASSTTSGDEQYF,TGTGCCAGCAGCACTACTAGCGGAGACGAGCAGTACTTC
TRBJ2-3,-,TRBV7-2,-,CASSLYGTDTQYF,TGTGCCAGCAGCTTATATGGCACAGATACGCAGTATTTT
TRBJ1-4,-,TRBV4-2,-,CASSQEGYATNEKLFF,TGTGCCAGCAGCCAGGAGGGCTATGCAACTAATGAAAAACTGTTTTTT
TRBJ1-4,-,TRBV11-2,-,CASSLVGGTGPIRGKLFF,TGTGCCAGCAGCTTAGTGGGGGGGACCGGGCCAATCCGCGGAAAACTGTTTTTT
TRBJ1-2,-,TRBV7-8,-,CASSSITGSYGYTF,TGTGCCAGCAGCTCCATAACAGGGAGTTATGGCTACACCTTC
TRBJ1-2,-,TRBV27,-,CASSSPAGEGGGYTF,TGTGCCAGCAGTTCACCAGCAGGGGAGGGCGGCGGCTACACCTTC
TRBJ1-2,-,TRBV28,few,CASTGSLPGYTF,TGTGCCAGCACGGGGTCCCTGCCGGGCTACACCTTC
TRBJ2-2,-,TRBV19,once,CASRPTGRAGELFF,TGTGCCAGTAGACCGACAGGCCGGGCCGGGGAGCTGTTTTTT
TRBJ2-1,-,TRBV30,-,CAWSPVFYEQFF,TGTGCCTGGAGTCCCGTCTTCTATGAGCAGTTCTTC
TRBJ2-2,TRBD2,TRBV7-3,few,CASSLARTPGGTGELFF,TGTGCCAGCAGCTTAGCCCGCACCCCGGGGGGCACCGGGGAGCTGTTTTTT
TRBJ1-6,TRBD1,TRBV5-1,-,CASSDDREGTLHF,TGCGCCAGCAGCGACGACAGGGAAGGGACCCTCCACTTT
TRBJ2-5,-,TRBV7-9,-,CASSLQETQYF,TGTGCCAGCAGCCTTCAAGAGACCCAGTACTTC
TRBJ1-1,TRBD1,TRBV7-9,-,CASSSGQARTEAFF,TGTGCCAGCAGCTCCGGACAGGCGAGGACTGAAGCTTTCTTT
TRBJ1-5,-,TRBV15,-,CATSRNRVGSNQPQHF,TGTGCCACCAGCAGAAACAGGGTGGGAAGCAATCAGCCCCAGCATTTT
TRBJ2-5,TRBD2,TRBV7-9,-,CASSSPGLRETQYF,TGTGCCAGCAGCTCACCGGGACTACGAGAGACCCAGTACTTC
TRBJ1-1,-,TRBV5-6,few,CASSFETATEAFF,TGTGCCAGCAGCTTTGAAACCGCGACTGAAGCTTTCTTT
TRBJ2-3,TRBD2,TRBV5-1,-,CASKPLAGGADTQYF,TGCGCCAGCAAACCTCTGGCGGGGGGGGCAGATACGCAGTATTTT
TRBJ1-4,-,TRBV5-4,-,CASSTKKGEVDEKLFF,TGTGCCAGCAGCACCAAGAAGGGGGAAGTGGATGAAAAACTGTTTTTT
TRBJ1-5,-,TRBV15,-,CATSRNRLSKPQHF,TGTGCCACCAGCAGAAACAGGTTAAGTAAACCCCAGCATTTT
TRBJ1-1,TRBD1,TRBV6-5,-,CASSYTWTGSTEAFF,TGTGCCAGCAGTTACACGTGGACAGGGAGCACTGAAGCTTTCTTT
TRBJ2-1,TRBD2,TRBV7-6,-,CASSFRDYGHEQFF,TGTGCCAGCAGCTTCCGGGACTATGGCCATGAGCAGTTCTTC
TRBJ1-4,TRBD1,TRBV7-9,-,CASGGQGYEKLFF,TGTGCCAGCGGGGGACAGGGTTATGAAAAACTGTTTTTT